This T cell receptor beta chain appears in the sequencing data of a study of STAT5B mutations in CD4+ large granular lymphocyte leukemia. Trimming removed 3 bases from V and 2 bases from J, with 11 bases in between. CDR3 size: 15 residues. Germline V CDR1 and CDR2: MNHNS, SASEGT. Profiling relied on immunoSEQ multiplex PCR, and the TCRdb table lists in-frame clones only, not all of them. Here the sample spans 20,000 to 25,000 clones, approximately 80% being singletons. The source is a human donor in good health. Material: CD4+ T cells from blood buffy coats. The gene calls are TRBV6-1 and TRBJ2-1; possibly TRBD2 for D (6 bases). The CDR3 protein is CASSDFSGPYNEQFF. Written as DNA, the CDR3 is TGTGCCAGCAGTGATTTTAGCGGACCCTACAATGAGCAGTTCTTC.